The 4 T cell receptor beta chains given below trace back to one sample, sequenced in a study of blood T cell repertoires in COVID-19. Profiled with immunoSEQ multiplex PCR; TCRdb holds only in-frame clones, not every one. Of approximately 320,000 clones detected, 89% appear once; the ten largest clones hold over 8.5%. The sequencing input was peripheral blood. These receptors were taken from a woman in her thirties with COVID-19, enrolled during active disease.

This chain joins TRBV11-2 and TRBJ1-4; D call uncertain. From germline, CDR1 is SGHAT and CDR2 FQNNGV. There are 15 residues in the CDR3. The V end lost 2 bases, the J end lost 5 bases, and 12 bases lay between the germline ends. The CDR3 nucleotides are TGTGCCAGCAGCTTAACGCTGTCAGTCAATGAAAAACTGTTTTTT. Protein sequence: CASSLTLSVNEKLFF.

This clone was counted only a few times. The rearrangement joins TRBV5-1 to TRBJ2-3; possible D gene TRBD2, 5 bases. The CDR3 is 14 amino acids. V was pared by 2 bases and J by 6 bases, with 13 bases between. CDR1 and CDR2 (germline): SGHRS, YFSETQ. This CDR3 reads CASSFGLTSDTQYF. The CDR3 DNA is TGCGCCAGCAGCTTTGGACTTACATCGGATACGCAGTATTTT.

On this clone itself: Other DNA sequences within the sample encode an identical CDR3. The CDR3 region has the DNA TGTGCCAGCAGCCTGGGACTAGCGGGGGGAGAGACCCAGTACTTC. Residues: CASSLGLAGGETQYF. This chain connects TRBV11-2 to TRBJ2-5; 15 bases line up with TRBD2. The V gene's germline CDR1 is SGHAT and CDR2 FQNNGV. The CDR3 extends over 15 amino acids. After removal of 5 bases from V and 4 bases from J, the junction contained 2 bases not matched to a gene. Complete variable domain (other parts from reference TRBV11-2 and TRBJ2-5): EAGVAQSPRYKIIEKRQSVAFWCNPISGHATLYWYQQILGQGPKLLIQFQNNGVVDDSQLPKDRFSAERLKGVDSTLKIQPAKLEDSAVYLCASSLGLAGGETQYFGPGTRLLVL.

The chain carries TRBV19 and TRBJ1-1, with TRBD1 identical over 7 bases. The CDR3 has 17 amino acids. V was pared by 3 bases and J by 5 bases, with 15 bases of the junction left unmatched. Germline CDR1 LNHDA, CDR2 SQIVND (reference sequence). The CDR3, as DNA: TGTGCCAGTAGTATTGAAGGGGGCGGCGGATTGAGGACTGAAGCTTTCTTT. Encoded protein: CASSIEGGGGLRTEAFF.